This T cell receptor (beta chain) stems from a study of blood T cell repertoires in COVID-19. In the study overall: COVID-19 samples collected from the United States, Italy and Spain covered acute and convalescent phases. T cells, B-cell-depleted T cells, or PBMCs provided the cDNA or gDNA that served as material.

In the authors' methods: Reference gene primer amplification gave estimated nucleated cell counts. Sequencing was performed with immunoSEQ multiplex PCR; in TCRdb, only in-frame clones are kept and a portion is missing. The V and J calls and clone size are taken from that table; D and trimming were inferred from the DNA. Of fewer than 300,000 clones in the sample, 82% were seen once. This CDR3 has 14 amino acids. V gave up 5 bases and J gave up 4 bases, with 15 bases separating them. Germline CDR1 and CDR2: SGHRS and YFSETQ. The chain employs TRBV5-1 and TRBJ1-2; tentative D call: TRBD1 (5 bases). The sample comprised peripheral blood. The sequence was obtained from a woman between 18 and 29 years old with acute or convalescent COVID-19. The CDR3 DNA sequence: TGCGCCAGCAGTGGTCAGGGCCAGGGCTATGGCTACACCTTC. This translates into CASSGQGQGYGYTF.